This T cell receptor beta chain was captured by sequencing in a study of CD8+ T cells in alopecia areata. On the study more broadly: Tofacitinib was taken orally by treated patients, and the dose was 5 to 10 mg twice daily. Study outcomes and limitations: Sequencing of scalp samples also captures resident alphabeta T cells of normal skin.

The V end was cut by 6 bases, the J end by 0 bases, with 12 bases between. Germline V gene lookup returns CDR1 SQVTM and CDR2 ANQGSEA. The CDR3 length is 13 residues. This clone was picked up a small number of times. No antigen is known for it. After isolation, RNA underwent reverse transcription to generate cDNA as the sequencing template. Profiling relied on immunoSEQ multiplex PCR, and the TCRdb table lists in-frame clones only, not all of them. The table lists about 150,000 clones, about 60% of them singletons. Those with alopecia areata gave lesional scalp punch biopsies and peripheral blood. PBMCs provided sorted CD4+ and CD8+ T cells.

The J gene is TRBJ2-7, the V gene TRBV29-1; tentative D call: TRBD1 (6 bases). The source was CD4+ T cells sorted from blood, collected at week 0. The receptor comes from a human donor with alopecia areata. CDR3 DNA: TGCAGCGTGGGGACATACTACTCCTACGAGCAGTACTTC. It encodes CSVGTYYSYEQYF.